Following are 12 T cell receptor beta chains from one sample sequenced in a study of blood T cell repertoires in COVID-19. Assay used: immunoSEQ multiplex PCR; TCRdb lists only in-frame clones, some missing. The sample has about 250,000 clones, almost 85% seen once. The specimen was PBMCs or T cells enriched from blood (not recorded which). All receptors derive from a woman between 45 and 60 years old with acute COVID-19.

The gene calls are TRBV18 and TRBJ2-1, with a tentative D call TRBD2 (5 bases). Trimming removed 4 bases at V and 7 bases at J, with 11 bases between. This CDR3 has 13 residues. Germline V gene lookup returns CDR1 KGHSH and CDR2 LQKENI. The CDR3 loop is CASSREGSNEQFF. CDR3 bases: TGTGCCAGCTCACGCGAGGGATCAAATGAGCAGTTCTTC.

The V call is TRBV13, the J call TRBJ2-7; a possible D gene is TRBD1 (5 bases). The germline V and J ends were trimmed by 2 bases and 3 bases, with 14 bases remaining between them. CDR3 length: 15 residues. Germline assignment: CDR1 PRHDT and CDR2 FYEKMQ (reference sequence). The CDR3 loop reads CASSLSKGQGYEQYF. CDR3 in DNA: TGTGCCAGCAGCTTAAGTAAGGGTCAGGGCTACGAGCAGTACTTC.

The V and J genes are TRBV10-3 and TRBJ2-2; 9 nucleotides agree with TRBD1. V was clipped by 3 bases and J by 6 bases; unmatched bases: 2. The germline V gene has CDR1 ENHRY and CDR2 SYGVKD. The CDR3 loop spans 14 amino acids. The chain's CDR3 is CAISDTGGPGELFF. The CDR3 DNA reads as TGTGCCATCAGTGATACAGGGGGCCCCGGGGAGCTGTTTTTT.

The gene calls are TRBV29-1 and TRBJ1-2; D gene ambiguous. The CDR3 extends over 14 amino acids. From germline, CDR1 is SQVTM and CDR2 ANQGSEA. The V gene lost 4 bases and the J gene lost 8 bases, with 20 bases spanning the gap. DNA of the CDR3: TGCAGCGTTGCGGCCCCCGTGGGAGGCAGAGGCTACACCTTC. Amino acid sequence: CSVAAPVGGRGYTF.

CDR3 sequence (DNA): TGTGCCACCAGTGACCGGACTCCTCCCGCGGAGCAGTTCTTC. Protein product: CATSDRTPPAEQFF. This chain connects TRBV24-1 to TRBJ2-1, with D tentatively TRBD2 (5 bases). This CDR3 contains 14 residues. V dropped 4 bases and J dropped 10 bases, with 16 bases sitting between them. CDR1 is KGHDR and CDR2 is SFDVKD in the germline V gene.

The gene calls are TRBV6-5 and TRBJ1-6; 7 positions agree with TRBD1. Germline CDR1 reads MNHEY; CDR2 reads SVGAGI. This CDR3 contains 16 residues. After removal of 3 bases from V and 6 bases from J, the junction contained 8 bases not matched to a gene. The CDR3 loop is CASSYRQGVGNSPLHF. DNA of the CDR3: TGTGCCAGCAGTTATAGACAGGGAGTTGGTAATTCACCCCTCCACTTT.

The chain couples TRBV21-1 to TRBJ2-7; the table assigns TRBD2, which was not confirmed against the DNA. TRBV21-1 is annotated as a pseudogene. The CDR3 spans 13 residues. The CDR3 DNA follows: TGTGCCAGCAGCAAGATACCACCTAAAGAGCAGTACTTC. This sequence encodes CASSKIPPKEQYF.

The rearrangement joins TRBV7-2 to TRBJ1-2; TRBD1 agrees at 9 bases. Germline V gene lookup returns CDR1 SGHTA and CDR2 FQGNSA. This CDR3 has 14 residues. With 4 bases clipped from V and 7 bases from J, the junction kept 7 bases outside the gene matches. For the CDR3, the DNA is TGTGCCAGCAGCTCCCGGACAGGGGAGGGTGGCTACACCTTC. Its protein product is CASSSRTGEGGYTF.

This clone was recorded only once. The chain links TRBV12-3 or TRBV12-4 to TRBJ1-2; 8 nucleotides match TRBD1. V lost 6 bases and J lost 8; bases outside the gene matches: 8. The CDR3 spans 13 residues. As DNA, the CDR3 is TGTGCCAGCAGGCCCGACAGGGGAAAAGGCTACACCTTC. This codes for CASRPDRGKGYTF.

This clone was seen repeatedly, ten times or more. The chain uses TRBV4-1 and TRBJ1-1; possible D gene TRBD1, 6 bases. Trimming cost V 4 bases and J 0 bases, with 12 bases left between them. This CDR3 contains 15 residues. CDR1 and CDR2 (germline): MGHRA, YSYEKL. CDR3 in amino acids: CASSLPGHMNTEAFF. The CDR3 nucleotides read TGCGCCAGCAGCCTTCCGGGACACATGAACACTGAAGCTTTCTTT.

J is TRBJ1-1 and V is TRBV7-6, with a possible D match to TRBD1 (5 bases). V dropped 5 bases and J dropped 3 bases, with 16 bases sitting between them. CDR1 SGHVS and CDR2 FNYEAQ come from the germline V gene. The CDR3 covers 15 residues. CDR3 bases: TGTGCCAGCAGCGCAGGAAGGGGAGGTGACACTGAAGCTTTCTTT. Translating gives CASSAGRGGDTEAFF.

This clone occurred a few times. The DNA for the CDR3 is TGTGCCAGCAGACTGGACAGGGGGTGGGGAGAGACCCAGTACTTC. Translating gives CASRLDRGWGETQYF. This chain links TRBV27 with TRBJ2-5, with TRBD1 matching over 10 bases. Germline V CDR1 and CDR2: MNHEY, SMNVEV (reference sequence). The CDR3 loop spans 15 amino acids. Trimming took 6 bases from V and 4 from J; bases not matched to a gene: 8.